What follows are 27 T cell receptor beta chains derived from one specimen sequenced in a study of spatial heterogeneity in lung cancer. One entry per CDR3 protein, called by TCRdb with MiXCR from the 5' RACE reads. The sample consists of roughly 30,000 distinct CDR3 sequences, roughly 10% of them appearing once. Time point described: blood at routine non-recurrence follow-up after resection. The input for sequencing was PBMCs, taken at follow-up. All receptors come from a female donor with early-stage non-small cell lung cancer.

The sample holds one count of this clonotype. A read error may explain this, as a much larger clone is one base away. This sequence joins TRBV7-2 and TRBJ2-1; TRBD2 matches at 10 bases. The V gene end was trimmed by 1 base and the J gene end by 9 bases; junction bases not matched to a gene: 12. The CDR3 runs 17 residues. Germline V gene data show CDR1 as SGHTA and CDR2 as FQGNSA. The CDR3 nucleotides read TGTGCCAGCAGCTTAGTCCTCGCTAGCGGGGGTAAAAGTGAGCAGTTCTTC. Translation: CASSLVLASGGKSEQFF.

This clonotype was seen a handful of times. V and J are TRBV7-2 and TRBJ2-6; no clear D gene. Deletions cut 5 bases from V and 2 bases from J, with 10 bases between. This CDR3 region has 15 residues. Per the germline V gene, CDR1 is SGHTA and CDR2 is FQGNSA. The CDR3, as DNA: TGTGCCAGCAGCCGCGACGGTGCTGGGGCCAACGTCCTGACTTTC. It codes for CASSRDGAGANVLTF. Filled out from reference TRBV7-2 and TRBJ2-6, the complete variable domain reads GAGVSQSPSNKVTEKGKDVELRCDPISGHTALYWYRQSLGQGLEFLIYFQGNSAPDKSGLPSDRFSAERTGGSVSTLTIQRTQQEDSAVYLCASSRDGAGANVLTFGAGSRLTVL.

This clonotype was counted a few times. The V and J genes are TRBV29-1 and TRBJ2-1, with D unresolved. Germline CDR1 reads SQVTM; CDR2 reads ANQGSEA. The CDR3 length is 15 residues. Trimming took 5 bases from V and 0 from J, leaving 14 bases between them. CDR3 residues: CSVWGLSASYNEQFF. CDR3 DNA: TGCAGCGTTTGGGGTCTGTCGGCCTCCTACAATGAGCAGTTCTTC.

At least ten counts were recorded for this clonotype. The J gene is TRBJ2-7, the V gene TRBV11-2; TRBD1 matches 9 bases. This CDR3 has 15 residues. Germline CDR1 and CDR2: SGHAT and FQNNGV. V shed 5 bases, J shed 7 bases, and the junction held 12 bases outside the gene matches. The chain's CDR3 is CASSLTGTGFREQYF. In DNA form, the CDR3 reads TGTGCCAGCAGCCTAACCGGGACAGGGTTCCGGGAGCAGTACTTC.

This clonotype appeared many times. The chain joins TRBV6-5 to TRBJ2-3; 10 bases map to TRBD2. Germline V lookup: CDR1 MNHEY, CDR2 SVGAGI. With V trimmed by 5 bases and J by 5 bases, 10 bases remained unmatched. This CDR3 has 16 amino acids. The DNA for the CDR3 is TGTGCCAGCAGTCCCCTCATAGCGGGGGGAGGAGATACGCAGTATTTT. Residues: CASSPLIAGGGDTQYF.

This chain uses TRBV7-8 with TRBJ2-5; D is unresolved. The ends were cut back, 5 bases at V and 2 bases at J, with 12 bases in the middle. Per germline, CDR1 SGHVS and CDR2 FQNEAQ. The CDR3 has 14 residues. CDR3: CASSLVMEQETQYF. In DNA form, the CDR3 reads TGTGCCAGCAGCCTAGTAATGGAACAAGAGACCCAGTACTTC.

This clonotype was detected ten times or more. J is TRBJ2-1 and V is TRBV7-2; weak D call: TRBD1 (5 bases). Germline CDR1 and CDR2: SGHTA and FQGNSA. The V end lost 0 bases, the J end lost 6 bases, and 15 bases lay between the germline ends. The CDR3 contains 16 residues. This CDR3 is CASSLAQTVLVNEQFF. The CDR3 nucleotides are TGTGCCAGCAGCTTAGCCCAGACAGTACTCGTCAATGAGCAGTTCTTC.

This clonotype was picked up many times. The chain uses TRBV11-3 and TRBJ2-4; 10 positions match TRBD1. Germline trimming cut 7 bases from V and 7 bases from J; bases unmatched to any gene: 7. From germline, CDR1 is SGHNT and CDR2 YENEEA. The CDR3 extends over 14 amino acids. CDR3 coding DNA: TGTGCCAGCACCCTCGGACAGGGGGTGAACATTCAGTACTTC. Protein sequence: CASTLGQGVNIQYF.

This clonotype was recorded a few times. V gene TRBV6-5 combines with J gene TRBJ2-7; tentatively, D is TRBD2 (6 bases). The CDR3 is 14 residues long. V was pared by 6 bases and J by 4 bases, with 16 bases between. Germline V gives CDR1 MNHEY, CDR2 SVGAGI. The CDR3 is CASRLGAGTYEQYF. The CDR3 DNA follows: TGTGCCAGCAGGCTCGGGGCGGGGACTTACGAGCAGTACTTC.

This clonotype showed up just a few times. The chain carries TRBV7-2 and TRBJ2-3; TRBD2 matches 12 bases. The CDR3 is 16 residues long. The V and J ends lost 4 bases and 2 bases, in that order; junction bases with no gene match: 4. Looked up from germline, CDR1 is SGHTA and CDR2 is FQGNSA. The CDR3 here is CASSSGLAGITDTQYF. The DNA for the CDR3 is TGTGCCAGCAGCTCGGGACTAGCGGGCATCACAGATACGCAGTATTTT.

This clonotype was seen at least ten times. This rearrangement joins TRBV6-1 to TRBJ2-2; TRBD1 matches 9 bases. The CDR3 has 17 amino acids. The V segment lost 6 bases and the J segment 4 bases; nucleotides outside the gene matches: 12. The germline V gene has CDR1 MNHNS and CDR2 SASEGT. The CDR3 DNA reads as TGTGCCAGCAGGGGTACCGGGACAGGGAAAATCACCGGGGAGCTGTTTTTT. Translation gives CASRGTGTGKITGELFF.

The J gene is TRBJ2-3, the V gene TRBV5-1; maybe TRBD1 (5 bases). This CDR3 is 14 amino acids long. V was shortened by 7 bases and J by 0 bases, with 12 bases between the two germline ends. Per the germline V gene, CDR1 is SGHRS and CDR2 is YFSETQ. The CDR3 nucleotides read TGCGCCAGCCAGGGCGACTTCAGCACAGATACGCAGTATTTT. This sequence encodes CASQGDFSTDTQYF.

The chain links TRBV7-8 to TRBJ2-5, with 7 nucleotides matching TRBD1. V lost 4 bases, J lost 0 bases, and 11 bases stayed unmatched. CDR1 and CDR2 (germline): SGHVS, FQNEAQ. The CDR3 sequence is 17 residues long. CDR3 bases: TGTGCCAGCAGCTCCGACAGATACAGGGGCTACCAAGAGACCCAGTACTTC. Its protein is CASSSDRYRGYQETQYF.

The CDR3: CASSLGVGQGIHEQYF. For the CDR3, the DNA is TGTGCCAGCAGCTTAGGGGTCGGACAGGGGATTCACGAGCAGTACTTC. The rearrangement links TRBV7-9 to TRBJ2-7, with TRBD1 matching over 9 bases. Germline V gene data show CDR1 as SEHNR and CDR2 as FQNEAQ (reference sequence). The ends lost 1 base at V and 5 bases at J; junction bases unmatched: 9. The CDR3 is 16 residues long.

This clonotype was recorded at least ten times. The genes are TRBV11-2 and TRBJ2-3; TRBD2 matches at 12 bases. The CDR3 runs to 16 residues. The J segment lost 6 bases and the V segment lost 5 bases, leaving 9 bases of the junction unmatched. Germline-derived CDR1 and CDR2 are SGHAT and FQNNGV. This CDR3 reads CASSRTSGAAGDTQYF. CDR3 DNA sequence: TGTGCCAGCAGCCGGACTAGCGGGGCCGCGGGGGATACGCAGTATTTT.

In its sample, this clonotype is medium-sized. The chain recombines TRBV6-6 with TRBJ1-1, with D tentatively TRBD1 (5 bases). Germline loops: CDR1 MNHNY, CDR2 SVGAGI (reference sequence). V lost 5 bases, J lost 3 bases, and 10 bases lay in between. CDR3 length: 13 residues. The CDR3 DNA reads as TGTGCCAGCAGTGCGGACACCCACACTGAAGCTTTCTTT. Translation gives CASSADTHTEAFF.

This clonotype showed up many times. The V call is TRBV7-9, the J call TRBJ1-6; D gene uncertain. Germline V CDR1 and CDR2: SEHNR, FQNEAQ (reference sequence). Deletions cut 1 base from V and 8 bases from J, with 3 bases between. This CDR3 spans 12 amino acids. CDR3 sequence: CASSLGDSPLHF. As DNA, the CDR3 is TGTGCCAGCAGCTTAGGGGATTCACCCCTCCACTTT.

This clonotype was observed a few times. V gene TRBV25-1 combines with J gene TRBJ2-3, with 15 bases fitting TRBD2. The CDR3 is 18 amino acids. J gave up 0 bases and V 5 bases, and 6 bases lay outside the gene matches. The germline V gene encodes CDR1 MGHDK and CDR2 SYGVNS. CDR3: CASSRGTSGGHSTDTQYF. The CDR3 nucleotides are TGTGCCAGCAGTAGGGGGACTAGCGGGGGGCACAGCACAGATACGCAGTATTTT.

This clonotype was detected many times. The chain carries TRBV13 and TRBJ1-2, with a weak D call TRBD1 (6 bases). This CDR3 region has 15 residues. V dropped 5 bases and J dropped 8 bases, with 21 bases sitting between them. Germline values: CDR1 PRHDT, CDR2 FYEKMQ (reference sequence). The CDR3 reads CASSSPRGPFEGYTF. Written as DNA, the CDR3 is TGTGCCAGCAGCAGCCCACGGGGGCCATTTGAAGGCTACACCTTC.

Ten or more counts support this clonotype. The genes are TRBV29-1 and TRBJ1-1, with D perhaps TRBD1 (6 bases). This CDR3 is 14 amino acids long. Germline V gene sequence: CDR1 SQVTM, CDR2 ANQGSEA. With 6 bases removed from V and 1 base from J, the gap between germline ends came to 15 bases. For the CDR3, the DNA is TGCAGCGTAGAGGGGGACTCACAGAACACTGAAGCTTTCTTT. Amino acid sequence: CSVEGDSQNTEAFF. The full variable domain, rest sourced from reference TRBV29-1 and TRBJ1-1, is SAVISQKPSRDICQRGTSLTIQCQVDSQVTMMFWYRQQPGQSLTLIATANQGSEATYESGFVIDKFPISRPNLTFSTLTVSNMSPEDSSIYLCSVEGDSQNTEAFFGQGTRLTVV.

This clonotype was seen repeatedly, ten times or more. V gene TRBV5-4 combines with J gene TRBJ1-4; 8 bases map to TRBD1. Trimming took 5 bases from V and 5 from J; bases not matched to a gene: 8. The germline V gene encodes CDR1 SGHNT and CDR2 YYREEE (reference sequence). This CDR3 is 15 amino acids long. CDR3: CASSWGGQVNEKLFF. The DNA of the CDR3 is TGTGCCAGCAGTTGGGGGGGACAGGTGAATGAAAAACTGTTTTTT. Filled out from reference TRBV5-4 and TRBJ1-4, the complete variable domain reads ETGVTQSPTHLIKTRGQQVTLRCSSQSGHNTVSWYQQALGQGPQFIFQYYREEENGRGNFPPRFSGLQFPNYSSELNVNALELDDSALYLCASSWGGQVNEKLFFGSGTQLSVL.

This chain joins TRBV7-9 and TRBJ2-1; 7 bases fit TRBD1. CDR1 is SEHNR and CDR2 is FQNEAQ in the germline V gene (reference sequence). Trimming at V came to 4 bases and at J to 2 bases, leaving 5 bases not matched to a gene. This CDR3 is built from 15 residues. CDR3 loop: CASSSTGDTYNEQFF. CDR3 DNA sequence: TGTGCCAGCAGCTCAACAGGGGACACCTACAATGAGCAGTTCTTC.

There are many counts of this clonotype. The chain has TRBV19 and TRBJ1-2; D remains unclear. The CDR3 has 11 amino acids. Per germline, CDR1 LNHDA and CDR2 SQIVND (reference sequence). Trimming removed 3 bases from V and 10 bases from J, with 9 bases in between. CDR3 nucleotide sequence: TGTGCCAGTAGTATGGGAGACTTCTACACCTTC. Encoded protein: CASSMGDFYTF.

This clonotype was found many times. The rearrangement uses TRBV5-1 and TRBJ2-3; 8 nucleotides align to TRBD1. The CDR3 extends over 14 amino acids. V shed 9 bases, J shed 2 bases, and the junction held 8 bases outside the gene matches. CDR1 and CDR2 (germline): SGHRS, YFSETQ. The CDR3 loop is CATRQGSPTDTQYF. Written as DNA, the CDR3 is TGCGCCACCCGACAGGGGAGCCCCACAGATACGCAGTATTTT.

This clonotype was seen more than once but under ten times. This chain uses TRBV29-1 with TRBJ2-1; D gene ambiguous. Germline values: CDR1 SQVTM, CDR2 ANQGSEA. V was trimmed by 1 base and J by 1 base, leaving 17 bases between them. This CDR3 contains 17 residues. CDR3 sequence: CSVEGVDRVTSYNEQFF. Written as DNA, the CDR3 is TGCAGCGTTGAAGGGGTGGACCGGGTCACTTCCTACAATGAGCAGTTCTTC.

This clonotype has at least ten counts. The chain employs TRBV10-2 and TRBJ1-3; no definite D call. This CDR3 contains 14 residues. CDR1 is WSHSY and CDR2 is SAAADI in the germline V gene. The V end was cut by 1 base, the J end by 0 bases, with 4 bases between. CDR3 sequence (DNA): TGCGCCAGCAGTGAGTACGGCTCTGGAAACACCATATATTTT. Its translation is CASSEYGSGNTIYF.

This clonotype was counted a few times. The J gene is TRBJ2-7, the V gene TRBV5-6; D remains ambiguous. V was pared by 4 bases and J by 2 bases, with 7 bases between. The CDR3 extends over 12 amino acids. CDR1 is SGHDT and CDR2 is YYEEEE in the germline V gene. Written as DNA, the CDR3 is TGTGCCAGCAGCATTGGGACCTACGAGCAGTACTTC. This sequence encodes CASSIGTYEQYF.